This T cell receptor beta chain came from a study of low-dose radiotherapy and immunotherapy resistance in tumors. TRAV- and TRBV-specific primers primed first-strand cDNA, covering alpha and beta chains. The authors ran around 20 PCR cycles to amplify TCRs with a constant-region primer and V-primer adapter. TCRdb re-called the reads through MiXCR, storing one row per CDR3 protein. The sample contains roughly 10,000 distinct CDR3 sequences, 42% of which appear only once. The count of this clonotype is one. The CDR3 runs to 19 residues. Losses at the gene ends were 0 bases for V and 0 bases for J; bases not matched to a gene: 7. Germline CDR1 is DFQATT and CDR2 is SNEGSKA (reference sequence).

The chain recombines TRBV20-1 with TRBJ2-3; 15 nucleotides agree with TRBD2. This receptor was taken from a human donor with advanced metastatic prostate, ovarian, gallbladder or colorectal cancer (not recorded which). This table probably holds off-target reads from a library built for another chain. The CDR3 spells CSARDFGLAGGPSTDTQYF. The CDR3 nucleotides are TGCAGTGCTAGAGATTTTGGACTAGCGGGAGGGCCCAGCACAGATACGCAGTATTTT.